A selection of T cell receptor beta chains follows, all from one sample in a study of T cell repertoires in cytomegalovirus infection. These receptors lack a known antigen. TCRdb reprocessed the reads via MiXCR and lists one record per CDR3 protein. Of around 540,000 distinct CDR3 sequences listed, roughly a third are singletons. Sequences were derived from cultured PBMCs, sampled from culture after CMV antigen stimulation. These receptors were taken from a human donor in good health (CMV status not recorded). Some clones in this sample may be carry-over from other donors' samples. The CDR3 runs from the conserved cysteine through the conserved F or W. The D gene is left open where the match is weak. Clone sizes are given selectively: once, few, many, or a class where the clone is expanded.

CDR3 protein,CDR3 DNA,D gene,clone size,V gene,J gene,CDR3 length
CASSPPLGQGSDTQYF,TGTGCCAGCAGCCCGCCTCTGGGACAGGGGTCAGATACGCAGTATTTT,TRBD1,many,TRBV7-2,TRBJ2-3,16
CASSSLGQSETQYF,TGTGCCAGCAGCTCCCTGGGCCAGTCGGAGACCCAGTACTTC,NA,NA,TRBV7-6,TRBJ2-5,14
CASSYWQISGANVLTF,TGTGCCAGCAGTTACTGGCAGATCTCTGGGGCCAACGTCCTGACTTTC,NA,NA,TRBV6-5,TRBJ2-6,16
CASSITLYRGNQPQHF,TGTGCCAGTAGTATCACCCTTTACAGGGGGAATCAGCCCCAGCATTTT,TRBD1,few,TRBV19,TRBJ1-5,16
CASGTSENEQFF,TGCGCCAGCGGAACTAGCGAGAATGAGCAGTTCTTC,TRBD2,once,TRBV5-1,TRBJ2-1,12
CASRGALADNEQYF,TGTGCCAGCAGGGGGGCACTAGCGGATAACGAGCAGTACTTC,TRBD2,NA,TRBV27,TRBJ2-7,14
CSAGPGGRDGYTF,TGCAGCGCCGGGCCCGGGGGCAGAGATGGCTACACCTTC,NA,NA,TRBV29-1,TRBJ1-2,13
CACPGTGNTEAFF,TGTGCCTGCCCAGGGACGGGGAACACTGAAGCTTTCTTT,NA,NA,TRBV30,TRBJ1-1,13
CASSERVDGYTF,TGTGCCAGTAGTGAGAGAGTGGACGGCTACACCTTC,NA,NA,TRBV19,TRBJ1-2,12
CASSRTEDEQFF,TGTGCCAGCAGCCGGACAGAGGACGAGCAGTTCTTC,NA,NA,TRBV9,TRBJ2-1,12
CASSQDLAGAPQGTQYF,TGCGCCAGCAGCCAAGACCTAGCGGGGGCCCCGCAAGGGACCCAGTACTTC,TRBD2,NA,TRBV4-3,TRBJ2-5,17
CASSRGAHTGELFF,TGCGCCAGCAGCCGGGGAGCACACACCGGGGAGCTGTTTTTT,NA,NA,TRBV4-1,TRBJ2-2,14
CASRQAGGTEAFF,TGTGCCAGCAGACAAGCTGGGGGCACTGAAGCTTTCTTT,NA,NA,TRBV6-2/TRBV6-3,TRBJ1-1,13
CALAGGYPSAGANVLTF,TGTGCCTTAGCGGGGGGGTACCCATCCGCTGGGGCCAACGTCCTGACTTTC,TRBD2,once,TRBV25-1,TRBJ2-6,17
CASSLERVGTTEAFF,TGTGCCAGCAGCTTAGAAAGGGTGGGGACCACTGAAGCTTTCTTT,NA,few,TRBV7-8,TRBJ1-1,15
CASSHPTPKVFF,TGTGCCAGCAGCCACCCGACTCCCAAGGTGTTTTTT,NA,many,TRBV12-3/TRBV12-4,TRBJ1-4,12
CASSLGPGSEQFF,TGTGCCAGCAGCCTGGGGCCGGGTTCTGAGCAGTTCTTC,NA,NA,TRBV12-3/TRBV12-4,TRBJ2-1,13
CASTLVGNTEAFF,TGTGCCAGCACCCTAGTAGGGAACACTGAAGCTTTCTTT,NA,few,TRBV14,TRBJ1-1,13
CASSLVSGIFTGELFF,TGTGCCAGCAGCTTAGTTTCCGGAATTTTCACCGGGGAGCTGTTTTTT,NA,few,TRBV7-9,TRBJ2-2,16
CASSLGTGGASGNTIYF,TGTGCCAGCAGCTTAGGAACAGGGGGCGCCTCTGGAAACACCATATATTTT,TRBD1,few,TRBV7-2,TRBJ1-3,17
CASSPLGSGRTNEQFF,TGTGCCAGCAGCCCCCTTGGGAGCGGGAGGACAAATGAGCAGTTCTTC,TRBD2,once,TRBV7-2,TRBJ2-1,16
CASSLSWQNYYNEQFF,TGTGCCAGCAGCTTAAGTTGGCAGAACTACTACAATGAGCAGTTCTTC,NA,NA,TRBV7-8,TRBJ2-1,16
CASRRTSGRNTGELFF,TGTGCCAGCAGAAGAACTAGCGGGAGGAACACCGGGGAGCTGTTTTTT,TRBD2,NA,TRBV28,TRBJ2-2,16
CASERRQGAGTGELFF,TGTGCCAGCGAACGAAGACAGGGTGCGGGCACCGGGGAGCTGTTTTTT,TRBD1,NA,TRBV5-4,TRBJ2-2,16
CASSWDRSSTDTQYF,TGTGCCAGCAGCTGGGACAGATCTAGCACAGATACGCAGTATTTT,TRBD1,few,TRBV7-9,TRBJ2-3,15
CASSSLAGEKSGELFF,TGTGCCAGTAGTAGTCTAGCGGGAGAAAAGTCCGGGGAGCTGTTTTTT,TRBD2,NA,TRBV19,TRBJ2-2,16
CSVGGNESPLHF,TGCAGTGTAGGGGGGAATGAATCACCCCTCCACTTT,NA,NA,TRBV20-1,TRBJ1-6,12
CASSPMARNQPQHF,TGTGCCAGCAGTCCCATGGCCAGGAATCAGCCCCAGCATTTT,NA,few,TRBV25-1,TRBJ1-5,14
CASSPRLAGVNEQYF,TGTGCCAGCAGCCCTCGACTAGCGGGAGTAAACGAGCAGTACTTC,TRBD2,many,TRBV7-3,TRBJ2-7,15
CASSPPSSGRDEQFF,TGTGCCAGCTCACCACCGTCTAGCGGGAGAGATGAGCAGTTCTTC,TRBD2,NA,TRBV18,TRBJ2-1,15
CASSLKMGLAGPDTQYF,TGTGCCAGCAGCTTGAAGATGGGACTAGCGGGACCAGATACGCAGTATTTT,TRBD2,NA,TRBV5-6,TRBJ2-3,17
CSATTSAQETQYF,TGCAGTGCAACTACTAGCGCACAAGAGACCCAGTACTTC,TRBD2,NA,TRBV20-1,TRBJ2-5,13
CASSPGDRWTYEQYF,TGTGCCAGCAGTCCGGGGGACAGATGGACCTACGAGCAGTACTTC,NA,few,TRBV27,TRBJ2-7,15
CASSLRLAELTDTQYF,TGTGCCAGCAGCTTAAGGCTAGCGGAACTCACAGATACGCAGTATTTT,TRBD2,many,TRBV7-8,TRBJ2-3,16
CASSQAGDLNEQFF,TGCGCCAGCAGCCAAGCGGGAGACTTGAATGAGCAGTTCTTC,NA,NA,TRBV4-1,TRBJ2-1,14
CASIWGPGYNEQFF,TGTGCCAGCATTTGGGGTCCCGGATACAATGAGCAGTTCTTC,NA,few,TRBV7-2,TRBJ2-1,14
CSAHKTSDAKNIQYF,TGCAGTGCCCATAAGACTAGCGACGCCAAAAACATTCAGTACTTC,TRBD2,NA,TRBV20-1,TRBJ2-4,15
CASLLAGQETQYF,TGTGCCAGTTTACTAGCGGGACAAGAGACCCAGTACTTC,TRBD2,NA,TRBV6-4,TRBJ2-5,13
CASTGQYNSPLHF,TGTGCCAGCACGGGACAGTATAATTCACCCCTCCACTTT,TRBD1,NA,TRBV27,TRBJ1-6,13
CASSYVGGGYNEQFF,TGTGCCAGCAGTTACGTCGGGGGAGGATACAATGAGCAGTTCTTC,NA,NA,TRBV6-2/TRBV6-3,TRBJ2-1,15
CASSQEMTGTAYGYTF,TGTGCCAGCAGCCAAGAGATGACCGGGACAGCATATGGCTACACCTTC,TRBD1,NA,TRBV14,TRBJ1-2,16
CASSPGTSGYEQYF,TGTGCCAGCAGCCCCGGGACTAGCGGCTACGAGCAGTACTTC,TRBD2,many,TRBV7-9,TRBJ2-7,14
CASSPLGTSGRAGDTQYF,TGTGCCAGCAGTCCCCTCGGGACTAGCGGGAGGGCCGGAGATACGCAGTATTTT,TRBD2,NA,TRBV28,TRBJ2-3,18
CASSIVPPPGNQPQHF,TGTGCCAGTAGTATAGTCCCCCCCCCGGGGAACCAGCCCCAGCATTTT,NA,once,TRBV19,TRBJ1-5,16
CSARDRALISYNSPLHF,TGCAGTGCTAGAGATAGGGCGCTAATCTCCTATAATTCACCCCTCCACTTT,NA,once,TRBV20-1,TRBJ1-6,17
CSVDRTGTNEKLFF,TGCAGCGTTGATCGCACCGGGACTAATGAAAAACTGTTTTTT,NA,NA,TRBV29-1,TRBJ1-4,14
CSARGQDYGYTF,TGCAGTGCTAGAGGACAGGACTATGGCTACACCTTC,NA,once,TRBV20-1,TRBJ1-2,12
CASSLSGRNYNEQFF,TGTGCCAGCAGCTTAAGCGGGAGGAATTACAATGAGCAGTTCTTC,TRBD2,many,TRBV7-2,TRBJ2-1,15
CASRGVLGVTILNYGYTF,TGTGCCAGCAGAGGGGTCCTAGGGGTGACTATCCTTAACTATGGCTACACCTTC,NA,NA,TRBV12-3/TRBV12-4,TRBJ1-2,18
CASSDPKPISGANVLTF,TGTGCCAGCAGTGACCCCAAACCGATCTCTGGGGCCAACGTCCTGACTTTC,NA,NA,TRBV2,TRBJ2-6,17
CASSQERGYTF,TGCGCCAGCAGCCAAGAGCGGGGCTACACCTTC,NA,few,TRBV4-1,TRBJ1-2,11
CASSLAGRGNTITGELFF,TGTGCCAGCAGCTTAGCTGGCCGGGGTAACACAATCACCGGGGAGCTGTTTTTT,NA,many,TRBV7-8,TRBJ2-2,18
CSARVNGGANSPLHF,TGCAGTGCTAGAGTAAACGGGGGCGCAAATTCACCCCTCCACTTT,NA,few,TRBV20-1,TRBJ1-6,15
CASSLGTGNIGYTF,TGTGCCAGCAGCTTGGGGACAGGAAATATCGGCTACACCTTC,TRBD1,few,TRBV5-4,TRBJ1-2,14
CASSGQGASGANVLTF,TGTGCCAGCAGTGGGCAGGGGGCCTCTGGGGCCAACGTCCTGACTTTC,TRBD1,few,TRBV11-3,TRBJ2-6,16
CASSPDEGMGGYTF,TGTGCCAGCAGCCCGGATGAGGGAATGGGGGGCTACACCTTC,NA,NA,TRBV11-2,TRBJ1-2,14
CASSYGTGPQSQPQHF,TGTGCCAGCAGTTACGGGACAGGGCCGCAAAGTCAGCCCCAGCATTTT,TRBD1,NA,TRBV6-2/TRBV6-3,TRBJ1-5,16